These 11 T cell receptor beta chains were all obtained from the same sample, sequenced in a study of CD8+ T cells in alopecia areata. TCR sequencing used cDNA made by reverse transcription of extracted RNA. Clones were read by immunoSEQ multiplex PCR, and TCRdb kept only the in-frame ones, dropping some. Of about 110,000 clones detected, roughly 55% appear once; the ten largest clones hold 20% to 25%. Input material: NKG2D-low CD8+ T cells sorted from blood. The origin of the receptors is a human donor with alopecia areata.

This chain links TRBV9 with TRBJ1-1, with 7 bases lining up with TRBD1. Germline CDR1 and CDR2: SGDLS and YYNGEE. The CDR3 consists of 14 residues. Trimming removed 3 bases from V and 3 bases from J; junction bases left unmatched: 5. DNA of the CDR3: TGTGCCAGCAGCGGACGACAGGGACACACTGAAGCTTTCTTT. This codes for CASSGRQGHTEAFF.

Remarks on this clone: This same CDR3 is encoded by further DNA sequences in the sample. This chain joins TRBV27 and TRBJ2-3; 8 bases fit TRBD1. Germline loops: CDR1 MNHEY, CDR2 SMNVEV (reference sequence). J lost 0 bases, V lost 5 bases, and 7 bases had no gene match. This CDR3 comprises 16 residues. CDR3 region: CASSPGGGPSTDTQYF. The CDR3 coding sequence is TGTGCCAGCAGTCCAGGGGGCGGGCCTAGCACAGATACGCAGTATTTT.

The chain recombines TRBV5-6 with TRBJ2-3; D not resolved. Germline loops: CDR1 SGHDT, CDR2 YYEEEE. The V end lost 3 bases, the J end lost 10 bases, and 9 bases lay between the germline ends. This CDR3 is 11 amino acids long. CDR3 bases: TGTGCCAGCAGCTCCGATCTAGCGCAGTATTTT. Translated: CASSSDLAQYF.

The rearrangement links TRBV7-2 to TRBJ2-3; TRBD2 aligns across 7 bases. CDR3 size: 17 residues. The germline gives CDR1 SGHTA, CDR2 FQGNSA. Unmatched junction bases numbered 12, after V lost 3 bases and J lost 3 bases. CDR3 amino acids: CASSFSQAGVVTDTQYF. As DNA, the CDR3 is TGTGCCAGCAGCTTTTCGCAGGCGGGAGTCGTAACAGATACGCAGTATTTT.

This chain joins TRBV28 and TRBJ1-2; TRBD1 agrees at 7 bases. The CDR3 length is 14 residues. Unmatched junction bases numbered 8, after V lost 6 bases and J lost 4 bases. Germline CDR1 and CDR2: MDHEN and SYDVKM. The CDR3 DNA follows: TGTGCCAGCAGCCAAACAGGGGAGGGCTATGGCTACACCTTC. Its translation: CASSQTGEGYGYTF.

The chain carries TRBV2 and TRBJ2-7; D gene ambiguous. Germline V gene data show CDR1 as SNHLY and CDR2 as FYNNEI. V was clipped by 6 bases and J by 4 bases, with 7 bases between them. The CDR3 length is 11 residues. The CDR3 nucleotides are TGTGCCAGCAGACTGTTATACGAGCAGTACTTC. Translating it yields CASRLLYEQYF.

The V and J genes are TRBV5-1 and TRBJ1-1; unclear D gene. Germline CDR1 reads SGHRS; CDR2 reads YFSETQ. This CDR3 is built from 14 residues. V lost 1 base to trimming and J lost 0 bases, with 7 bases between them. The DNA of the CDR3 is TGCGCCAGCAGCTTGTTTGGACTGAACACTGAAGCTTTCTTT. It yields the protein CASSLFGLNTEAFF. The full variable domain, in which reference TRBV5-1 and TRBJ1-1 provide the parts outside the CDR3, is KAGVTQTPRYLIKTRGQQVTLSCSPISGHRSVSWYQQTPGQGLQFLFEYFSETQRNKGNFPGRFSGRQFSNSRSEMNVSTLELGDSALYLCASSLFGLNTEAFFGQGTRLTVV.

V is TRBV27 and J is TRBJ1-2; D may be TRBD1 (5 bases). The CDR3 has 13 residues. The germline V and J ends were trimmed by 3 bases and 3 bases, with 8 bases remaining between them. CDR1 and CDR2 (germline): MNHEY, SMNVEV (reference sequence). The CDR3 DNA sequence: TGTGCCAGCAGTTTCGGGGCAGACTATGGCTACACCTTC. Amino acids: CASSFGADYGYTF.

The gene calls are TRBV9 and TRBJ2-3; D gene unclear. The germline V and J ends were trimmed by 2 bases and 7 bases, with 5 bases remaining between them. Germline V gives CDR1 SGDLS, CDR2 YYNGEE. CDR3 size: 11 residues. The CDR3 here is CASSVGNTQYF. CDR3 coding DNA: TGTGCCAGCAGCGTCGGAAATACGCAGTATTTT.

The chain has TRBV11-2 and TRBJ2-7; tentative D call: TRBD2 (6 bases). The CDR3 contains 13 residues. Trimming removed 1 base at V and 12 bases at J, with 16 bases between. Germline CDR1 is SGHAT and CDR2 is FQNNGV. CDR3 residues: CASSLVSPGDWYF. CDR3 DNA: TGTGCCAGCAGCTTAGTGTCTCCGGGGGATTGGTACTTC.

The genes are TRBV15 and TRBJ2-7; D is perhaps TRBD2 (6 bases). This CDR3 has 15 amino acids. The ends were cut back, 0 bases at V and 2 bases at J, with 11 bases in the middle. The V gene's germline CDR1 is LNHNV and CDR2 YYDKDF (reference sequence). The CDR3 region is CATSRDLWGAYEQYF. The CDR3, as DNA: TGTGCCACCAGCAGAGATCTTTGGGGGGCCTACGAGCAGTACTTC.